Sequencing of this T cell receptor beta chain was carried out in a study of T cell responses to AZD1222 COVID-19 vaccine. Across the study: Second-dose schedules of about 4 or about 12 weeks were combined.

This clone was counted once. Its antigen is as yet unknown. The CDR3 has 12 amino acids. Germline CDR1 is KGHDR and CDR2 is SFDVKD. The V end was cut by 4 bases, the J end by 9 bases, with 9 bases between. Whole-study findings and limits: Compared with day 0, the breadth and depth of the Spike-specific TCR repertoire rose significantly after two doses of AZD1222. After the peak T cell response, and only then, were repertoires sampled.

TCRdb keeps only in-frame clones here, not all; method: immunoSEQ multiplex PCR. Of about 130,000 clones in the sample, about nine tenths were seen once. This material consisted of peripheral blood, taken on day 0 of AZD1222 vaccination. The sequence was obtained from an adult in good health. The chain joins TRBV24-1 to TRBJ2-1; D unresolved. The CDR3 reads CATSDRRGEQFF. The CDR3 DNA sequence: TGTGCCACCAGTGACCGAAGAGGTGAGCAGTTCTTC.